One and the same sample provided the 24 T cell receptor beta chains below, sequenced in a study of T cell responses to AZD1222 COVID-19 vaccine. This table comes from immunoSEQ multiplex PCR, and its TCRdb copy is limited to in-frame clones, with some not included. Counted here are 90,000 to 120,000 clones, approximately 90% occurring once; the ten biggest clones make up approximately 9.3%. The specimen comprised peripheral blood, sampled 28 days after the second AZD1222 dose. Source of these receptors: an adult who received the AZD1222 COVID-19 vaccine.

The chain combines TRBV2 with TRBJ2-2; the D is unclear. The CDR3 loop spans 13 amino acids. CDR1 and CDR2 (germline): SNHLY, FYNNEI. Trimming stripped 4 bases from V and 2 bases from J, with 5 bases between. For the CDR3, the DNA is TGTGCCAGCAGTGTACATAACACCGGGGAGCTGTTTTTT. Its protein product is CASSVHNTGELFF. Drawing the rest from reference TRBV2 and TRBJ2-2, the complete variable domain is EPEVTQTPSHQVTQMGQEVILRCVPISNHLYFYWYRQILGQKVEFLVSFYNNEISEKSEIFDDQFSVERPDGSNFTLKIRSTKLEDSAMYFCASSVHNTGELFFGEGSRLTVL.

This chain joins TRBV19 and TRBJ1-2; tentatively, D is TRBD1 (5 bases). With 3 bases removed from V and 7 bases from J, the gap between germline ends came to 21 bases. Germline CDR1 reads LNHDA; CDR2 reads SQIVND (reference sequence). This CDR3 is built from 16 residues. The CDR3 spells CASSIPGTERIGGYTF. The DNA for the CDR3 is TGTGCCAGTAGTATTCCCGGGACCGAGAGAATCGGTGGCTACACCTTC.

This chain uses TRBV5-1 with TRBJ2-7; a possible D gene is TRBD2 (5 bases). The length of the CDR3 is 15 residues. Germline CDR1 is SGHRS and CDR2 is YFSETQ. V lost 1 base, J lost 3 bases, and 14 bases lay in between. CDR3 protein: CASSLLGRADYEQYF. CDR3 in DNA: TGCGCCAGCAGCTTGTTAGGGAGAGCAGACTACGAGCAGTACTTC.

V is TRBV6-1 and J is TRBJ1-1; TRBD1 agrees at 11 bases. This CDR3 comprises 12 residues. CDR1 and CDR2 (germline): MNHNS, SASEGT. Unmatched junction bases numbered 4, after V lost 3 bases and J lost 13 bases. The DNA for the CDR3 is TGTGCCAGCAGTGAGGGGACAGGGGGTGGTTTCTTT. It translates to CASSEGTGGGFF.

This sequence joins TRBV11-2 and TRBJ1-1; 8 bases are a match to TRBD1. The CDR3 extends over 18 amino acids. Germline values: CDR1 SGHAT, CDR2 FQNNGV. V shed 1 base, J shed 6 bases, and the junction held 16 bases outside the gene matches. The CDR3 region is CASSLGWGGPDRGPEAFF. CDR3 nucleotide sequence: TGTGCCAGCAGCTTAGGATGGGGCGGGCCCGACAGGGGTCCTGAAGCTTTCTTT.

This sequence joins TRBV28 and TRBJ2-7; possibly TRBD1 or TRBD2 for D (5 bases each). This CDR3 comprises 15 residues. Germline V gives CDR1 MDHEN, CDR2 SYDVKM. V was trimmed by 3 bases and J by 4 bases, leaving 16 bases between them. CDR3 coding DNA: TGTGCCAGCAGTTTGTTCGGGGTTGAGGGGTACGAGCAGTACTTC. Translating it yields CASSLFGVEGYEQYF.

This rearrangement joins TRBV5-1 to TRBJ2-7, with 7 bases matching TRBD1. The ends lost 4 bases at V and 0 bases at J; junction bases unmatched: 16. Germline V gives CDR1 SGHRS, CDR2 YFSETQ. The CDR3 is made up of 18 amino acids. The CDR3 sequence is CASSPKSSEGQASYEQYF. The CDR3 DNA reads as TGCGCCAGCAGCCCAAAGAGCTCTGAAGGACAGGCCTCCTACGAGCAGTACTTC.

The table lists this clone with a count of one. The chain recombines TRBV19 with TRBJ2-2; TRBD1 aligns across 7 bases. The CDR3 is 15 residues long. Trimming took 4 bases from V and 1 from J; bases not matched to a gene: 3. Germline CDR1 reads LNHDA; CDR2 reads SQIVND (reference sequence). The CDR3 here is CASSNRQGNTGELFF. In DNA, the CDR3 is TGTGCCAGTAGTAATAGACAGGGGAACACCGGGGAGCTGTTTTTT. Complete variable domain (other parts from reference TRBV19 and TRBJ2-2): DGGITQSPKYLFRKEGQNVTLSCEQNLNHDAMYWYRQDPGQGLRLIYYSQIVNDFQKGDIAEGYSVSREKKESFPLTVTSAQKNPTAFYLCASSNRQGNTGELFFGEGSRLTVL.

This clone is a singleton in its sample. The chain uses TRBV18 and TRBJ2-3; D gene unclear. Trimming shortened V by 1 base and J by 2 bases, and 7 bases separated the two germline ends. Germline-derived CDR1 and CDR2 are KGHSH and LQKENI. This CDR3 has 14 amino acids. CDR3 protein: CASSPLKFTDTQYF. In DNA, the CDR3 is TGTGCCAGCTCACCACTTAAGTTCACAGATACGCAGTATTTT.

This clone was counted a single time. The chain is built from TRBV12-3 or TRBV12-4 and TRBJ1-5, with D unclear. The length of the CDR3 is 11 residues. V was pared by 6 bases and J by 5 bases, with 5 bases between. As DNA, the CDR3 is TGTGCCAGCAGCCGGGATCAGCCCCAGCATTTT. Amino acids: CASSRDQPQHF.

This clone has only a few counts. The chain carries TRBV14 and TRBJ2-7; tentatively, D is TRBD1 (6 bases). Looked up from germline, CDR1 is SGHDN and CDR2 is FVKESK. The CDR3 runs to 15 residues. V was cut by 0 bases and J by 2 bases, with 11 bases left in between. Here the CDR3 DNA reads TGTGCCAGCAGCCAAGAACAGGGCTCTGCCTACGAGCAGTACTTC. Its translation is CASSQEQGSAYEQYF. The full variable domain, completed using reference TRBV14 and TRBJ2-7, is EAGVTQFPSHSVIEKGQTVTLRCDPISGHDNLYWYRRVMGKEIKFLLHFVKESKQDESGMPNNRFLAERTGGTYSTLKVQPAELEDSGVYFCASSQEQGSAYEQYFGPGTRLTVT.

The chain employs TRBV2 and TRBJ2-5; 10 nucleotides line up with TRBD1. Per germline, CDR1 SNHLY and CDR2 FYNNEI. The V gene end was trimmed by 8 bases and the J gene end by 4 bases; junction bases not matched to a gene: 10. The length of the CDR3 is 15 residues. The CDR3 here is CASAVPGQGSETQYF. In DNA form, the CDR3 reads TGTGCCAGCGCCGTTCCGGGACAGGGGTCAGAGACCCAGTACTTC.

The V gene is TRBV6-4, the J gene TRBJ2-3, with 9 bases lining up with TRBD2. CDR1 and CDR2 (germline): MRHNA, SNTAGT. The CDR3 extends over 14 amino acids. Unmatched junction bases numbered 1, after V lost 4 bases and J lost 2 bases. CDR3 residues: CASSASGDTDTQYF. CDR3 bases: TGTGCCAGCAGTGCTAGCGGGGACACAGATACGCAGTATTTT.

The V call is TRBV4-2, the J call TRBJ2-3; a weak D match, TRBD2 (6 bases). Trimming pared 0 bases from V and 10 bases from J, leaving 8 bases between. The CDR3 has 12 residues. The germline CDR1 and CDR2 sequences are LGHNA and YNFKEQ. The CDR3 region is CASSQEREAQYF. Here the CDR3 DNA reads TGTGCCAGCAGCCAAGAGCGGGAAGCGCAGTATTTT.

The V call is TRBV5-1, the J call TRBJ2-7; D remains unclear. CDR1 is SGHRS and CDR2 is YFSETQ in the germline V gene. The CDR3 contains 15 residues. The V end lost 5 bases, the J end lost 2 bases, and 17 bases lay between the germline ends. The CDR3 sequence: CASSRDGTITYEQYF. The CDR3 coding sequence is TGCGCCAGCAGTCGAGACGGAACGATAACCTACGAGCAGTACTTC.

The chain links TRBV6-2 or TRBV6-3 to TRBJ1-6; D remains unclear. The CDR3 consists of 15 residues. V shed 0 bases and J shed 7 bases, with 10 bases lying between them. The germline V gene encodes CDR1 MNHEY and CDR2 SVGEGT. Written as DNA, the CDR3 is TGTGCCAGCAGTTACTCGTCAACAGACAATTCACCCCTCCACTTT. It codes for CASSYSSTDNSPLHF.

The chain carries TRBV28 and TRBJ1-2; D gene unclear. Trimming removed 2 bases at V and 2 bases at J, with 6 bases between. CDR3 length: 13 residues. Germline V gives CDR1 MDHEN, CDR2 SYDVKM. CDR3 amino acids: CASSLVGNYGYTF. The CDR3, as DNA: TGTGCCAGCAGTTTAGTGGGAAACTATGGCTACACCTTC.

V is TRBV28 and J is TRBJ2-1, with a possible D match to TRBD1 (6 bases). From germline, CDR1 is MDHEN and CDR2 SYDVKM. Trimming removed 5 bases from V and 7 bases from J, with 15 bases in between. The CDR3 runs to 14 residues. The CDR3 region has the DNA TGTGCCAGCAGTCCACACGACAGGTTTAATGAGCAGTTCTTC. Translation: CASSPHDRFNEQFF. The full variable domain, rest sourced from reference TRBV28 and TRBJ2-1, is DVKVTQSSRYLVKRTGEKVFLECVQDMDHENMFWYRQDPGLGLRLIYFSYDVKMKEKGDIPEGYSVSREKKERFSLILESASTNQTSMYLCASSPHDRFNEQFFGPGTRLTVL.

The chain uses TRBV4-3 and TRBJ2-3; D is perhaps TRBD2 (6 bases). Germline V CDR1 and CDR2: LGHNA, YSLEER. Trimming took off 0 bases at V and 2 bases at J, with 21 bases between the two ends. There are 19 residues in the CDR3. In DNA, the CDR3 is TGCGCCAGCAGCCAAGATGTTATGGTTTACGGGGGATCCACAGATACGCAGTATTTT. Residues: CASSQDVMVYGGSTDTQYF.

The chain combines TRBV24-1 with TRBJ2-1; 8 bases map to TRBD2. The CDR3 extends over 13 amino acids. J lost 3 bases, V lost 6 bases, and 0 bases had no gene match. Germline V gene lookup returns CDR1 KGHDR and CDR2 SFDVKD. CDR3 residues: CATSTSGYNEQFF. In DNA form, the CDR3 reads TGTGCCACCAGTACTAGCGGCTACAATGAGCAGTTCTTC.

The chain combines TRBV12-3 or TRBV12-4 with TRBJ1-4; no clear D. The ends were cut back, 1 base at V and 8 bases at J, with 5 bases in the middle. The CDR3 sequence is 12 residues long. The CDR3 is CASSLVREKLFF. The CDR3 coding sequence is TGTGCCAGCAGTTTAGTGAGGGAAAAACTGTTTTTT.

The genes are TRBV6-2 or TRBV6-3 and TRBJ1-4; TRBD1 might be the D (5 bases). Germline assignment: CDR1 MNHEY and CDR2 SVGEGT. The CDR3 is 12 amino acids. V was shortened by 4 bases and J by 8 bases, with 8 bases between the two germline ends. The CDR3, as DNA: TGTGCCAGCAGTTTCCAGGGAGAAAAACTGTTTTTT. It specifies CASSFQGEKLFF.

This clone was detected only a few times. V gene TRBV18 combines with J gene TRBJ1-3, with D possibly matching TRBD1 (5 bases). This CDR3 spans 15 amino acids. V lost 5 bases, J lost 6 bases, and 17 bases lay in between. Germline CDR1 KGHSH, CDR2 LQKENI. This CDR3 reads CASSTGTLILNTIYF. CDR3 bases: TGTGCCAGCTCAACCGGGACCTTAATTCTAAACACCATATATTTT.

This chain uses TRBV6-2 or TRBV6-3 with TRBJ2-7; no reliable D call. The CDR3 covers 16 residues. Deletions cut 6 bases from V and 1 base from J, with 19 bases between. Germline values: CDR1 MNHEY, CDR2 SVGEGT. CDR3 region: CASSSQQRTPSYEQYF. CDR3 nucleotides: TGTGCCAGCAGCTCGCAGCAGAGGACCCCTTCCTACGAGCAGTACTTC.